This T cell receptor (beta chain) is drawn from a study of OX40 agonist ivuxolimab in advanced cancers. The study's findings and limits: The expanded peripheral T cells' antigen specificity was not determined.

CDR1 and CDR2 (germline): MNHNY, SVGAGI (reference sequence). V gave up 6 bases and J gave up 5 bases; unmatched junction bases: 8. The CDR3 contains 15 residues. Some clones are missing from TCRdb's copy, which holds only in-frame ones; the method was immunoSEQ multiplex PCR. The sample contains approximately 160,000 clones, approximately 94% of which appear only once. Of note for this clone: Its cognate antigen is unknown.

The specimen was CD4+ or CD8+ T cells sorted from blood, collected in a trial of the OX40 agonist ivuxolimab. J is TRBJ2-5 and V is TRBV6-6, with 11 positions matching TRBD1. The source is an adult with an advanced solid tumor such as melanoma, head and neck, liver or kidney cancer. The CDR3 bases are TGTGCCAGCAGACAACCGGGACAGGGGGGGGAGACCCAGTACTTC. This sequence encodes CASRQPGQGGETQYF.